This T cell receptor beta chain was sequenced during a study of cytomegalovirus exposure and HLA in healthy donors. The study's findings and limits: Cytomegalovirus status, reportedly, was diagnosed with high specificity and sensitivity by the classifier.

This clone occurred once. Its antigen is as yet unknown. Clones were read by immunoSEQ multiplex PCR, and TCRdb kept only the in-frame ones, dropping some. The sample carries under 250,000 clones, about nine tenths recorded once. CDR3 length: 12 residues. Germline CDR1 is GTSNPN and CDR2 is SVGIG (reference sequence). Trimming removed 3 bases from V and 6 bases from J; junction bases left unmatched: 4. The chain is built from TRBV30 and TRBJ1-1; 7 bases fit TRBD1. This receptor was identified in a woman between 18 and 30 years old in good health and CMV-seronegative. Sequenced input: PBMCs. CDR3 bases: TGTGCCTGGAGACAGGGGCGGTCTGAAGCTTTCTTT. Amino acid sequence: CAWRQGRSEAFF.